A selection of T cell receptor beta chains follows, all from one sample in a study of CD8 T cells in ankylosing spondylitis. TCRdb used MiXCR to reprocess the 5' RACE reads, holding one entry per CDR3 protein. The sample lists roughly 120,000 distinct CDR3 sequences; 6% to 8.5% were seen once. The sequenced sample consisted of blood, either unsorted or a sorted T cell fraction (not recorded which). The receptors stem from a male donor with ankylosing spondylitis or in good health (not recorded which). Both conserved end residues are part of each CDR3. The D gene is left open where the match is weak. Size is stated for part of the rows, as once, few or many counts, or as a class when the clone is expanded.

clone size	D gene	J gene	V gene	CDR3 protein	CDR3 DNA
many	.	TRBJ2-3	TRBV7-8	CASSPTWGQRTDTQYF	TGTGCCAGCAGCCCCACTTGGGGCCAACGGACAGATACGCAGTATTTT
.	.	TRBJ2-1	TRBV5-2	CARGPGTLERIF	TGTGCCAGGGGCCCCGGGACTCTCGAGAGGATCTTC
many	TRBD2	TRBJ2-1	TRBV5-1	CASSLVAGGGGEQFF	TGCGCCAGCAGCTTGGTAGCGGGAGGAGGAGGTGAGCAGTTCTTC
many	TRBD2	TRBJ2-2	TRBV20-1	CSARDSGGGTGELFF	TGCAGTGCTAGAGATTCGGGCGGGGGAACCGGGGAGCTGTTTTTT
many	TRBD2	TRBJ2-1	TRBV7-2	CASSLDRAGGPHEQFF	TGTGCCAGCAGCTTAGACAGAGCGGGAGGGCCTCATGAGCAGTTCTTC
many	.	TRBJ1-1	TRBV12-3/TRBV12-4	CASLLVPGEAFF	TGTGCCAGCCTACTCGTGCCCGGTGAAGCTTTCTTT
many	.	TRBJ1-2	TRBV20-1	CSARDVAVSGYGYTF	TGCAGTGCTAGAGACGTGGCCGTTTCCGGCTATGGCTACACCTTC
many	.	TRBJ2-5	TRBV5-1	CASSSGRGSQETQYF	TGCGCCAGCAGCTCCGGACGGGGATCCCAAGAGACCCAGTACTTC
many	TRBD1	TRBJ2-5	TRBV12-3/TRBV12-4	CASSGRGQETQYF	TGTGCCAGCAGCGGCAGGGGGCAAGAGACCCAGTACTTC
many	.	TRBJ2-2	TRBV7-9	CASSLISTGELFF	TGTGCCAGCAGCTTAATTAGTACCGGGGAGCTGTTTTTT
many	.	TRBJ1-5	TRBV5-1	CASSLGEKFNQPQHF	TGCGCCAGCAGCTTGGGTGAAAAGTTCAATCAGCCCCAGCATTTT
many	TRBD2	TRBJ2-2	TRBV4-3	CASSQDASGITGELFF	TGCGCCAGCAGCCAAGATGCCAGCGGGATAACCGGGGAGCTGTTTTTT
many	.	TRBJ2-7	TRBV28	CASSRGPGRSYEQYF	TGTGCCAGCAGTCGTGGGCCAGGCCGCTCCTACGAGCAGTACTTC
many	TRBD2	TRBJ2-7	TRBV18	CASSPRVQLAGGFYEQYF	TGTGCCAGCTCACCGCGAGTGCAGCTAGCGGGAGGATTTTACGAGCAGTACTTC
few	TRBD2	TRBJ2-5	TRBV5-1	CASSEQDTSAETQYF	TGCGCCAGCTCCGAGCAGGATACTAGCGCAGAGACCCAGTACTTC
.	.	TRBJ2-1	TRBV7-9	CASTEGSMGSNEQFF	TGTGCCAGCACAGAGGGGTCTATGGGTTCCAATGAGCAGTTCTTC
many	.	TRBJ2-1	TRBV2	CASREREHKYNEQFF	TGTGCCAGCAGGGAACGGGAACATAAATACAATGAGCAGTTCTTC
many	.	TRBJ1-1	TRBV7-2	CASSWGQMNTEAFF	TGTGCCAGCAGCTGGGGACAAATGAACACTGAAGCTTTCTTT
.	.	TRBJ2-4	TRBV5-4	CASSGTLEGRNIQYF	TGTGCCAGCAGCGGCACCCTAGAGGGGAGGAACATTCAGTACTTC
many	TRBD1	TRBJ1-4	TRBV12-3/TRBV12-4	CASRTGAENEKLFF	TGTGCCAGCAGGACAGGGGCGGAAAATGAAAAACTGTTTTTT
many	.	TRBJ2-1	TRBV6-6	CASSSTGNEQFF	TGTGCCAGCAGCTCGACAGGCAATGAGCAGTTCTTC
many	.	TRBJ2-1	TRBV7-6	CASSLGFRGKKHNEQFF	TGTGCCAGCAGCTTAGGTTTCCGCGGGAAGAAGCACAATGAGCAGTTCTTC
many	.	TRBJ1-1	TRBV18	CASSPYGGTEAFF	TGTGCCAGCTCACCCTACGGGGGAACAGAAGCTTTCTTT
many	TRBD2	TRBJ2-4	TRBV6-5	CASSLAGGPLNIQYF	TGTGCCAGCAGTTTAGCGGGAGGGCCTCTAAACATTCAGTACTTC
many	.	TRBJ2-7	TRBV9	CASSVGSQTYEQYF	TGTGCCAGCAGCGTCGGCAGCCAGACCTACGAGCAGTACTTC